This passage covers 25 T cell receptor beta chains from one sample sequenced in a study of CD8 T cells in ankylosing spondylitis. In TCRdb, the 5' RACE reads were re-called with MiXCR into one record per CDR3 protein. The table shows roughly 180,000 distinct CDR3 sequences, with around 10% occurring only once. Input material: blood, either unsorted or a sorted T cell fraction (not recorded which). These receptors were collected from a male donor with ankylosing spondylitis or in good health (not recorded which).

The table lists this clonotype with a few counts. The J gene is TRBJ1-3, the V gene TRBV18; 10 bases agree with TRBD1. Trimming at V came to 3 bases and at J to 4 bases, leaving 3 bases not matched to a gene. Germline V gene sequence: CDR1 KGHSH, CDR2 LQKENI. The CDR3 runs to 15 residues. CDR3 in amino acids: CASSPGTGAGNTIYF. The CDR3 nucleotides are TGTGCCAGCTCACCCGGGACAGGGGCCGGAAACACCATATATTTT. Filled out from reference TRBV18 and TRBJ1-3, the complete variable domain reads NAGVMQNPRHLVRRRGQEARLRCSPMKGHSHVYWYRQLPEEGLKFMVYLQKENIIDESGMPKERFSAEFPKEGPSILRIQQVVRGDSAAYFCASSPGTGAGNTIYFGEGSWLTVV.

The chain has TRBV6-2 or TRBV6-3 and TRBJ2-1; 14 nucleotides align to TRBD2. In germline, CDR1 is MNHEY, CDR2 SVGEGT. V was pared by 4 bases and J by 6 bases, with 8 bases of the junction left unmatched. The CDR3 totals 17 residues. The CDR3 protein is CASSSLSGTSGGNEQFF. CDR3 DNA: TGTGCCAGCAGTTCCCTCTCCGGGACTAGCGGGGGCAATGAGCAGTTCTTC.

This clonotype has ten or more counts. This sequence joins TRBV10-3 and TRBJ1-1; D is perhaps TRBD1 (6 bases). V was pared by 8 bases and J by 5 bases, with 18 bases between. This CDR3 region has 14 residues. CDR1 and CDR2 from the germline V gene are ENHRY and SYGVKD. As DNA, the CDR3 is TGTGCCATCGGTAGACAGGTCGACGGGACTGAAGCTTTCTTT. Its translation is CAIGRQVDGTEAFF.

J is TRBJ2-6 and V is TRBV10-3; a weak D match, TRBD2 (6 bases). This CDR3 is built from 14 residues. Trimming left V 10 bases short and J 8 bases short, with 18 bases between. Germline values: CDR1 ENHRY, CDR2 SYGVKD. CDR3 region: CATGPGEKSNVLTF. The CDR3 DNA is TGTGCCACAGGGCCGGGGGAAAAGTCCAACGTCCTGACTTTC.

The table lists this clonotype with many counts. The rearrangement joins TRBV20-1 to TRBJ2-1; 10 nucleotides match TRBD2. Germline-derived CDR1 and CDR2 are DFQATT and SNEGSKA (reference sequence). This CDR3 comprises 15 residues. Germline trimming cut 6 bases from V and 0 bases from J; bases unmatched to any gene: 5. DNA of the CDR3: TGCAGTGCCATAAGCGGGGGGGCCTCCTACAATGAGCAGTTCTTC. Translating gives CSAISGGASYNEQFF.

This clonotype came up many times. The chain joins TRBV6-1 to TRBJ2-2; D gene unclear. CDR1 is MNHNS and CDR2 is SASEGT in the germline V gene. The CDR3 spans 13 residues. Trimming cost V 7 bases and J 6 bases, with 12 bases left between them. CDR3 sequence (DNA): TGTGCCAGCAAGGCCTTTGGTGCCGGGGAGCTGTTTTTT. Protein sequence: CASKAFGAGELFF.

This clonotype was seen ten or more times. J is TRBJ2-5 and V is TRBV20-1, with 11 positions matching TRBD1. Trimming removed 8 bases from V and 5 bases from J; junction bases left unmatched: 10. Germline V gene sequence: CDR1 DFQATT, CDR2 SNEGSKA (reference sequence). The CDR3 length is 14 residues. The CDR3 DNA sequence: TGCAGTACCATAACCGGGGACAGGGGGGAGACCCAGTACTTC. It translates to CSTITGDRGETQYF.

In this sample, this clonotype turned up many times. The CDR3 here is CASSLTGFNQPQHF. The CDR3 region has the DNA TGTGCCAGCAGTTTGACAGGGTTCAATCAGCCCCAGCATTTT. This sequence joins TRBV27 and TRBJ1-5; TRBD1 agrees at 7 bases. Germline V gene sequence: CDR1 MNHEY, CDR2 SMNVEV (reference sequence). J was trimmed by 3 bases and V by 3 bases; bases with no gene match: 2. The CDR3 is 14 residues long.

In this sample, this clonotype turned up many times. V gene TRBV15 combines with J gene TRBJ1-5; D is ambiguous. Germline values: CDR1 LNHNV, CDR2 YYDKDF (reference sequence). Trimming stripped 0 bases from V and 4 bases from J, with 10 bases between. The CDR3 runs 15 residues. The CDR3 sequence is CATSRDLERNQPQHF. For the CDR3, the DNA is TGTGCCACCAGCAGAGATCTTGAGAGAAATCAGCCCCAGCATTTT.

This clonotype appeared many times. This CDR3 is CSARDRDRVGADTQYF. In nucleotides, the CDR3 is TGCAGTGCTAGAGATAGGGACAGGGTAGGGGCAGATACGCAGTATTTT. The V and J genes are TRBV20-1 and TRBJ2-3; 9 positions match TRBD1. Trimming at V came to 0 bases and at J to 4 bases, leaving 8 bases not matched to a gene. The CDR3 spans 16 residues. Germline V gene lookup returns CDR1 DFQATT and CDR2 SNEGSKA (reference sequence).

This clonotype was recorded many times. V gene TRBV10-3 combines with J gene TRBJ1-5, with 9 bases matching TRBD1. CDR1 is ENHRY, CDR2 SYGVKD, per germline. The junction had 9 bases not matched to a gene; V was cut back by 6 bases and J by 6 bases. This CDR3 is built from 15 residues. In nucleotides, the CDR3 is TGTGCCATCAGGGCGGACAGGGGTACAGGTCAGCCCCAGCATTTT. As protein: CAIRADRGTGQPQHF.

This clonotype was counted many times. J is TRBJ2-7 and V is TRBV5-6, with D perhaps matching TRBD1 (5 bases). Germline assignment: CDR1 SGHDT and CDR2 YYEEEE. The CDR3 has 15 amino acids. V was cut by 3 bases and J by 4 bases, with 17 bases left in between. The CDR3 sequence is CASSSLTASRYEQYF. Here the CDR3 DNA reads TGTGCCAGCAGCTCCTTGACAGCCTCCCGGTACGAGCAGTACTTC.

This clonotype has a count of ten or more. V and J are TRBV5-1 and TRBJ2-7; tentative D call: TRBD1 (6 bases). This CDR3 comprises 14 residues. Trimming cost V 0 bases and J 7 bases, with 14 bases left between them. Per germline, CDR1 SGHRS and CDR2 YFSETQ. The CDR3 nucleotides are TGCGCCAGCAGCTTGGAACAGGGACCTTGGGAGCAGTACTTC. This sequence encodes CASSLEQGPWEQYF.

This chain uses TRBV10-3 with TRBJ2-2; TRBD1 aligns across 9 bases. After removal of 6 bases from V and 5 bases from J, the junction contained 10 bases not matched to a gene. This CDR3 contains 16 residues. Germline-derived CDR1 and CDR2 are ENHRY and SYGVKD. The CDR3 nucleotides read TGTGCCATCAGGGAACCGGGACAGGGCGGGACCGGGGAGCTGTTTTTT. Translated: CAIREPGQGGTGELFF.

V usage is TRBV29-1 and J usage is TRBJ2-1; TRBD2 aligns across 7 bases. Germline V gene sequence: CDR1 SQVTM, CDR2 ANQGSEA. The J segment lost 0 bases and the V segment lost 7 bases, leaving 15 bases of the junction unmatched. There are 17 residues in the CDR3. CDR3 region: CSAQPPTAGSSYNEQFF. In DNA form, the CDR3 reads TGCAGCGCCCAGCCCCCCACAGCGGGGTCCTCCTACAATGAGCAGTTCTTC.

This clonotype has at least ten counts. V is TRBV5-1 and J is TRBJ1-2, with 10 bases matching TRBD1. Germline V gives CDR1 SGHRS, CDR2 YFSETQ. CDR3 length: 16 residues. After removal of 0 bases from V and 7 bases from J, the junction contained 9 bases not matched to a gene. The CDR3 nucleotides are TGCGCCAGCAGCTTGGCCCAAGGGACAGGGGATGCTGGCTACACCTTC. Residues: CASSLAQGTGDAGYTF.

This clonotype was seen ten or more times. Here the CDR3 DNA reads TGTGCCAGCAGTTTCCGGGGACAGAACTATGGCTACACCTTC. This sequence encodes CASSFRGQNYGYTF. J is TRBJ1-2 and V is TRBV27, with TRBD1 matching 7 bases. This CDR3 contains 14 residues. V gave up 3 bases and J gave up 2 bases; unmatched junction bases: 3. Germline assignment: CDR1 MNHEY and CDR2 SMNVEV (reference sequence).

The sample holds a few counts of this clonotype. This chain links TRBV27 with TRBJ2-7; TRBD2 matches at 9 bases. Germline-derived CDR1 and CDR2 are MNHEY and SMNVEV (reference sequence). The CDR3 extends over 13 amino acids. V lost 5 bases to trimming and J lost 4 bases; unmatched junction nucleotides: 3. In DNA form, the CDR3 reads TGTGCCAGCAGTATAGCGGGAGTTTACGAGCAGTACTTC. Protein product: CASSIAGVYEQYF.

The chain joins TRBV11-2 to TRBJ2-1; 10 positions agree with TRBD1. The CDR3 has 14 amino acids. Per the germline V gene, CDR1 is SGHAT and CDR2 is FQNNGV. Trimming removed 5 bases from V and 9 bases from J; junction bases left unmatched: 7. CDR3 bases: TGTGCCAGCAGCGTTGACAGGGGGCTGGGTGAGCAGTTCTTC. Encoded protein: CASSVDRGLGEQFF.

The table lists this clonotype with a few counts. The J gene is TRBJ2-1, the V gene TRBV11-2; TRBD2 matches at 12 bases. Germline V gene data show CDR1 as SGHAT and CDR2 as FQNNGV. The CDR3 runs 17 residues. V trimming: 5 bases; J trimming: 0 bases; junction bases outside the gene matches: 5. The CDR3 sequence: CASSQLAGGVSYNEQFF. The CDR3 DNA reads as TGTGCCAGCAGCCAACTAGCGGGGGGAGTCTCCTACAATGAGCAGTTCTTC.

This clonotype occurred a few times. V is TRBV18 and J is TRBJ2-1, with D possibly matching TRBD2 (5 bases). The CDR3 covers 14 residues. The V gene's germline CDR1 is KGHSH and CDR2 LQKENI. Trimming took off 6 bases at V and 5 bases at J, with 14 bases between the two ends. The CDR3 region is CASSPRGVNNEQFF. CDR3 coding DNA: TGTGCCAGCTCTCCCCGGGGAGTCAACAATGAGCAGTTCTTC.

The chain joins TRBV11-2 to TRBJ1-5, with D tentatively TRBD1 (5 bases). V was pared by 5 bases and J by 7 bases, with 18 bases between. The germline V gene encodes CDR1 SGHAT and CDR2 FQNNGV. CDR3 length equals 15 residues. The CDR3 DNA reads TGTGCCAGCAGCGCCCGGGACTCGGTCGGCCAGCCCCAGCATTTT. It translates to CASSARDSVGQPQHF.

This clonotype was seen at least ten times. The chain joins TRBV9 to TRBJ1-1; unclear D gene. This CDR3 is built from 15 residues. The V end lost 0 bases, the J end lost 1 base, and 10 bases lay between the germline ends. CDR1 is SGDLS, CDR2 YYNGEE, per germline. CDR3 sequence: CASSVGVVQNTEAFF. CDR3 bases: TGTGCCAGCAGCGTAGGAGTAGTCCAGAACACTGAAGCTTTCTTT.

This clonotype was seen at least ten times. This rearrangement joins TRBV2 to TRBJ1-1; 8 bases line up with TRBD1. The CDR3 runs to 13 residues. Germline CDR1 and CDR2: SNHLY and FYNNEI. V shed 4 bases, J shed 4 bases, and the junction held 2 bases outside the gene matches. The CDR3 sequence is CASSGQGATEAFF. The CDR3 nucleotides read TGTGCCAGCAGTGGCCAGGGGGCCACTGAAGCTTTCTTT.

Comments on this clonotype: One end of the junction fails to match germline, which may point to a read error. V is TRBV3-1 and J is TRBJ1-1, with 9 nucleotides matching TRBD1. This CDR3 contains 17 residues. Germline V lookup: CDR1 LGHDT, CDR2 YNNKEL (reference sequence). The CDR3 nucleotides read TGTGCCTGCAGCCGTAATCCGGGACAGGGATTCGGCACTGAAGCTTTCTTT. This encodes CACSRNPGQGFGTEAFF.